This entry features one T cell receptor (beta chain) sequence. What it recognizes is unknown. The CDR3 has 13 residues. Trimming pared 0 bases from V and 6 bases from J, leaving 11 bases between. Germline CDR1 SQVTM, CDR2 ANQGSEA. This sample stems from a study of early T cells in non-severe SARS-CoV-2 infection. At the level of the study: From unsorted whole blood, bulk RNA was sequenced, and the chains remained unpaired. Whole-study results and caveats: The matching step, a VDJdb search, favored anti-spike CD8 responses and missed private and CD4 specificities.

Individual cDNA molecules were tagged with unique molecular identifiers, the study reported. TCRdb re-called the 5' RACE reads with MiXCR, one entry per CDR3 protein. The profile covers 80,000 to 95,000 distinct CDR3 sequences, with about 12% appearing a single time and about 7% taken by the ten largest. Source material: whole blood. The receptor was derived from an adult who was a healthcare worker with PCR-confirmed SARS-CoV-2 infection or an uninfected control (not recorded which). The rearrangement links TRBV29-1 to TRBJ1-1; D uncertain. The CDR3 loop is CSVEDSVFAEAFF. The CDR3 nucleotides are TGCAGCGTTGAAGATAGCGTTTTCGCTGAAGCTTTCTTT. Drawing the rest from reference TRBV29-1 and TRBJ1-1, the complete variable domain is SAVISQKPSRDICQRGTSLTIQCQVDSQVTMMFWYRQQPGQSLTLIATANQGSEATYESGFVIDKFPISRPNLTFSTLTVSNMSPEDSSIYLCSVEDSVFAEAFFGQGTRLTVV.